Listed below are T cell receptor beta chains from one sample, sequenced in a study of T cells after yellow fever vaccination. TCRdb recomputed calls from the 5' RACE reads with MiXCR, one row per CDR3 protein. The table includes some 350,000 distinct CDR3 sequences, 6.2% detected once. The sequencing used PBMCs, collected 5 days after the yellow fever booster vaccination. These receptors all stem from a man aged 30 to 45 who received the YFV17D yellow fever vaccine. The CDR3 runs from the conserved cysteine through the conserved F or W. The D gene is left open where the match is weak. The size field is filled for only some rows; it gives once, few, many or a size class.

.	TRBV20-1	.	TRBJ2-1	CSASRNYEQFF	TGCAGTGCCTCTAGAAATTATGAGCAGTTCTTC
.	TRBV5-1	many	TRBJ1-2	CASSFEDYGYTF	TGCGCCAGCAGCTTTGAGGACTATGGCTACACCTTC
TRBD1	TRBV7-9	.	TRBJ1-2	CASSTYLTGDRHGYTF	TGTGCCAGCAGCACCTACCTGACAGGGGATCGCCATGGCTACACCTTC
.	TRBV5-5	.	TRBJ2-2	CASSSQGQPNTGELFF	TGTGCCAGCAGCTCGCAAGGACAGCCAAACACCGGGGAGCTGTTTTTT
TRBD1	TRBV10-3	few	TRBJ2-2	CAIRLGQGNTGELFF	TGTGCCATCAGATTAGGACAGGGAAACACCGGGGAGCTGTTTTTT
.	TRBV7-9	.	TRBJ2-4	CASSWTSPEAKNIQYF	TGTGCCAGCAGCTGGACTTCCCCGGAAGCCAAAAACATTCAGTACTTC
TRBD2	TRBV11-2	few	TRBJ2-1	CASSSGEGGRTNLRAEQFF	TGTGCCAGCAGCTCTGGTGAGGGCGGGAGGACTAATCTCCGAGCTGAGCAGTTCTTC
TRBD2	TRBV20-1	.	TRBJ2-5	CSARDGTKQETQYF	TGCAGTGCTAGAGACGGGACTAAACAAGAGACCCAGTACTTC
.	TRBV5-1	many	TRBJ2-2	CASSLGQTGELFF	TGCGCCAGCAGCTTGGGGCAAACCGGGGAGCTGTTTTTT
.	TRBV7-9	many	TRBJ1-5	CASSRGVNQPQHF	TGTGCCAGCAGCCGTGGGGTCAATCAGCCCCAGCATTTT
.	TRBV18	few	TRBJ2-7	CASSPNVDRLYEQYF	TGTGCCAGCTCACCAAATGTTGACAGACTATACGAGCAGTACTTC
TRBD2	TRBV7-2	many	TRBJ2-3	CASSSGLAGYTQYF	TGTGCCAGCAGCTCTGGACTAGCTGGGTATACGCAGTATTTT
TRBD1	TRBV10-3	many	TRBJ2-5	CAIRVQGAPQETQYF	TGTGCCATCAGGGTCCAGGGGGCCCCACAAGAGACCCAGTACTTC
.	TRBV20-1	few	TRBJ2-5	CSADARMGQETQYF	TGCAGTGCCGATGCCCGGATGGGCCAAGAGACCCAGTACTTC
.	TRBV10-3	.	TRBJ2-1	CAISESGRPEQFF	TGTGCCATCAGTGAGTCGGGACGTCCAGAGCAGTTCTTC
.	TRBV6-2/TRBV6-3	few	TRBJ2-2	CASSPHRQQPSTGELFF	TGTGCCAGCAGTCCCCATAGACAGCAACCCAGCACCGGGGAGCTGTTTTTT
TRBD2	TRBV7-6	.	TRBJ2-3	CASSLRARGGSTDTQYF	TGTGCCAGCAGCTTAAGGGCACGCGGGGGTAGCACAGATACGCAGTATTTT
.	TRBV6-5	few	TRBJ1-4	CASSSPDPLTNEKLFF	TGTGCCAGCAGTTCCCCGGACCCCTTGACTAATGAAAAACTGTTTTTT
TRBD1	TRBV18	few	TRBJ2-1	CASSPIGQGAWHEQFF	TGTGCCAGCTCACCCATCGGACAGGGAGCATGGCATGAGCAGTTCTTC
.	TRBV23-1	many	TRBJ2-1	CASSQHGNNEQFF	TGCGCCAGCAGTCAACACGGAAACAATGAGCAGTTCTTC
.	TRBV6-6	many	TRBJ2-7	CASSAVTGREQYF	TGTGCCAGCAGTGCAGTGACGGGTCGGGAGCAGTACTTC
.	TRBV7-2	many	TRBJ2-3	CASSLRDTDTQYF	TGTGCCAGCAGCCTCCGGGACACAGATACGCAGTATTTT
TRBD1	TRBV5-1	many	TRBJ2-7	CASSWTGTGDTYEQYF	TGCGCCAGCAGCTGGACCGGGACAGGGGATACCTACGAGCAGTACTTC
.	TRBV7-8	.	TRBJ1-1	CASSFTVAEAFF	TGTGCCAGCAGCTTTACGGTGGCTGAAGCTTTCTTT
TRBD1	TRBV5-6	.	TRBJ2-1	CASSQDRDTVYEQFF	TGTGCCAGCAGCCAAGACAGGGACACCGTATATGAGCAGTTCTTC
TRBD2	TRBV20-1	many	TRBJ2-1	CSARGLAGYNEQFF	TGCAGTGCTAGGGGACTAGCGGGTTACAATGAGCAGTTCTTC
.	TRBV15	many	TRBJ2-1	CATSRGSDSYNEQFF	TGTGCCACCAGCAGAGGTAGCGACTCCTACAATGAGCAGTTCTTC
TRBD1	TRBV5-1	.	TRBJ2-3	CASSLNRGLGTDTQYF	TGCGCCAGCAGCTTAAACAGGGGATTAGGGACAGATACGCAGTATTTT
TRBD1	TRBV7-9	many	TRBJ1-3	CASAQGGGNTIYF	TGTGCCAGCGCACAGGGGGGTGGAAACACCATATATTTT
.	TRBV5-1	few	TRBJ2-3	CASSRDGQLTDTQYF	TGCGCCAGCAGCCGGGACGGACAGCTCACAGATACGCAGTATTTT
TRBD1	TRBV5-4	few	TRBJ2-3	CASSFRDRVTDTQYF	TGTGCCAGCAGCTTCCGGGACAGGGTTACAGATACGCAGTATTTT
TRBD2	TRBV7-2	.	TRBJ2-7	CASSLIGAGVDSYEQYF	TGTGCCAGCAGCTTAATAGGAGCGGGAGTTGATTCCTACGAGCAGTACTTC
.	TRBV24-1	few	TRBJ2-2	CATRATGELFF	TGTGCCACCAGAGCGACCGGGGAGCTGTTTTTT
TRBD1	TRBV10-3	many	TRBJ1-2	CAIRVDQTGGNGYTF	TGTGCCATCAGGGTTGACCAGACAGGGGGCAATGGCTACACCTTC